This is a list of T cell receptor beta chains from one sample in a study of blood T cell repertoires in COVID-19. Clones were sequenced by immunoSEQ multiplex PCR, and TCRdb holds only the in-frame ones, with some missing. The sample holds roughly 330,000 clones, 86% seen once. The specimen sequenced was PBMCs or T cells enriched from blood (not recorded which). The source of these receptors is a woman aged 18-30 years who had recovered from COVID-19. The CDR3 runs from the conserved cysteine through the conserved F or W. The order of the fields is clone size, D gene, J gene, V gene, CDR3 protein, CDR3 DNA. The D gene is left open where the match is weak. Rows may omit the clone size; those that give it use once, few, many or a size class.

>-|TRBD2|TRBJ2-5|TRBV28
CASSFPLTSRFQETQYF
TGTGCCAGCAGTTTCCCCTTGACTAGCCGGTTTCAAGAGACCCAGTACTTC
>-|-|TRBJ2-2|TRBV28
CASSFVGVNTGELFF
TGTGCCAGCAGTTTCGTGGGAGTTAACACCGGGGAGCTGTTTTTT
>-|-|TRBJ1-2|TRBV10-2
CASRGEGHGYTF
TGCGCCAGCAGAGGGGAGGGTCATGGCTACACCTTC
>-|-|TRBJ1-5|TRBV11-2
CASSKAAGDNQPQHF
TGTGCCAGCAGCAAAGCGGCAGGGGACAATCAGCCCCAGCATTTT
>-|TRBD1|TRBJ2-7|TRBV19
CASTATGSSYEQYF
TGTGCCAGTACCGCGACAGGGAGCTCCTACGAGCAGTACTTC
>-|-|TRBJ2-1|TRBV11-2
CASSLDVAALKFF
TGTGCCAGCAGCTTAGATGTAGCGGCCCTGAAGTTCTTC
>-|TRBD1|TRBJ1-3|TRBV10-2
CASSARGLNSGNTIYF
TGCGCCAGCAGTGCTAGGGGGCTTAATTCTGGAAACACCATATATTTT
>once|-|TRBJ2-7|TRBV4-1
CASSRSGIAYEQYF
TGCGCCAGCAGCCGGTCCGGGATCGCCTACGAGCAGTACTTC
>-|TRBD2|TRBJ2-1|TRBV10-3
CAISEGLAGVSEQFF
TGTGCCATCAGTGAGGGACTAGCGGGAGTTTCCGAGCAGTTCTTC
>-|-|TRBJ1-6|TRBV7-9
CASSEMFNSPLHF
TGTGCCTCTAGTGAAATGTTTAATTCACCCCTCCACTTT
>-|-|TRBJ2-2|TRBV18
CASSPRTVSNTGELFF
TGTGCCAGCTCACCAAGGACAGTCTCGAACACCGGGGAGCTGTTTTTT
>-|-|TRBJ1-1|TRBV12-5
CASGLGAVHTEAFF
TGTGCTAGTGGTTTGGGGGCAGTACACACTGAAGCTTTCTTT
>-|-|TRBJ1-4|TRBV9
CASSVQGQGGEKLFF
TGTGCCAGCAGCGTACAGGGCCAGGGAGGAGAAAAACTGTTTTTT
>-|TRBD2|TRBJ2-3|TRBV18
CASSGLAGVRDTQYF
TGTGCCAGCTCCGGATTAGCGGGAGTGAGGGATACGCAGTATTTT
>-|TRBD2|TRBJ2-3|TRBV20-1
CSASLAGLGDTQYF
TGCAGTGCTAGTTTAGCGGGATTAGGAGATACGCAGTATTTT
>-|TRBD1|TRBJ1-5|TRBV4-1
CASSHSGGLLGQPQHF
TGCGCCAGCAGCCATTCAGGGGGCCTCCTCGGGCAGCCCCAGCATTTT
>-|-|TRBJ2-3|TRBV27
CASSLSRNTDTQYF
TGTGCCAGCAGTTTAAGCAGGAACACAGATACGCAGTATTTT
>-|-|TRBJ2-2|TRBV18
CASSPTEGTGELFF
TGTGCCAGCTCACCGACTGAGGGAACCGGGGAGCTGTTTTTT
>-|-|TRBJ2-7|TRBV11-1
CASSPQEDSYEQYF
TGTGCCAGCAGCCCGCAGGAGGACAGCTACGAGCAGTACTTC
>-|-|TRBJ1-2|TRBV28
CASSFWDFNGYTF
TGTGCCAGCAGTTTCTGGGACTTTAATGGCTACACCTTC